The 25 T cell receptor beta chains listed next were all sequenced from one sample in a study of a mutant IDH1 vaccine in newly diagnosed glioma. The time point is: baseline, week 1 (first vaccination visit). Treatment described: pre-vaccination baseline after standard-of-care therapy. Sequencing was performed with immunoSEQ multiplex PCR; in TCRdb, only in-frame clones are kept and a portion is missing. Altogether about 68,000 clones are present, 60% to 85% being singletons, with the ten largest covering around 8.2%. The sequencing here drew on PBMCs, taken from a glioma patient treated with radiotherapy, temozolomide or both. The receptors derive from a man aged 45-60 years with glioma.

The chain has TRBV7-8 and TRBJ2-2; 9 bases are a match to TRBD1. With V trimmed by 2 bases and J by 6 bases, 13 bases remained unmatched. The germline V gene has CDR1 SGHVS and CDR2 FQNEAQ. The CDR3 contains 18 residues. The CDR3 DNA reads TGTGCCAGCAGCTTAACTAGTTTAGGGACAGGGAGGGCCGGGGAGCTGTTTTTT. This gives the protein CASSLTSLGTGRAGELFF.

This clone appeared a single time. The chain recombines TRBV5-6 with TRBJ1-1, with D tentatively TRBD1 (5 bases). The V gene's germline CDR1 is SGHDT and CDR2 YYEEEE. CDR3 size: 16 residues. Trimming left V 3 bases short and J 5 bases short, with 20 bases between. The CDR3 sequence is CASSSLGQRGWTEAFF. CDR3 coding DNA: TGTGCCAGCAGCTCCCTAGGGCAGAGGGGATGGACTGAAGCTTTCTTT.

The rearrangement uses TRBV6-6 and TRBJ1-5, with a tentative D call TRBD1 (6 bases). This CDR3 has 15 residues. V lost 7 bases and J lost 3, with 16 bases in between. CDR1 and CDR2 from the germline V gene are MNHNY and SVGAGI (reference sequence). In nucleotides, the CDR3 is TGTGCCAGCAACCCGGTACGGACAGTCAATCAGCCCCAGCATTTT. Translated: CASNPVRTVNQPQHF.

The chain recombines TRBV5-1 with TRBJ1-1, with TRBD1 identical over 8 bases. V trimming: 1 base; J trimming: 6 bases; junction bases outside the gene matches: 11. The CDR3 length is 16 residues. The germline gives CDR1 SGHRS, CDR2 YFSETQ. The CDR3 nucleotides read TGCGCCAGCAGCTTGCCGGACAGGGATTACTACGCTGAAGCTTTCTTT. This sequence encodes CASSLPDRDYYAEAFF. Looking up the rest from reference TRBV5-1 and TRBJ1-1 gives the full variable domain: KAGVTQTPRYLIKTRGQQVTLSCSPISGHRSVSWYQQTPGQGLQFLFEYFSETQRNKGNFPGRFSGRQFSNSRSEMNVSTLELGDSALYLCASSLPDRDYYAEAFFGQGTRLTVV.

The genes are TRBV18 and TRBJ2-7, with D maybe TRBD1 (6 bases). CDR1 is KGHSH, CDR2 LQKENI, per germline. This CDR3 is built from 19 residues. The V end lost 2 bases, the J end lost 2 bases, and 25 bases lay between the germline ends. The CDR3 DNA reads TGTGCCAGCTCACCAGGAACACCCGGGACAACCAAAGGAACCTACGAGCAGTACTTC. This gives the protein CASSPGTPGTTKGTYEQYF.

The chain combines TRBV6-1 with TRBJ2-7, with D possibly being TRBD2 (7 bases). This CDR3 contains 13 residues. Trimming cost V 7 bases and J 9 bases, with 19 bases left between them. CDR1 and CDR2 (germline): MNHNS, SASEGT. CDR3 amino acids: CASTPRGGVLQYF. CDR3 DNA sequence: TGTGCCAGCACTCCAAGGGGGGGAGTGTTGCAGTACTTC.

This clone was seen a few times. The rearrangement links TRBV30 to TRBJ2-2, with TRBD1 matching over 9 bases. The ends lost 2 bases at V and 6 bases at J; junction bases unmatched: 1. Per germline, CDR1 GTSNPN and CDR2 SVGIG (reference sequence). The CDR3 spans 13 residues. Here the CDR3 DNA reads TGTGCCTGGAGTCGACAGGGGGCCGGGGAGCTGTTTTTT. It specifies CAWSRQGAGELFF.

The CDR3 coding sequence is TGCAGCGTAGCCGGGACTCAGACTAACTATGGCTACACCTTC. Its translation is CSVAGTQTNYGYTF. The chain recombines TRBV29-1 with TRBJ1-2; D is possibly TRBD1 (5 bases). The CDR3 extends over 14 amino acids. Trimming removed 6 bases from V and 0 bases from J, with 14 bases in between. Germline values: CDR1 SQVTM, CDR2 ANQGSEA.

This clone appeared a few times. The V call is TRBV27, the J call TRBJ2-7; unclear D gene. This CDR3 has 13 amino acids. V lost 6 bases and J lost 3, with 12 bases in between. Germline assignment: CDR1 MNHEY and CDR2 SMNVEV (reference sequence). CDR3 sequence reads: CASRNGISYEQYF. In nucleotides, the CDR3 is TGTGCCAGCAGAAATGGAATTAGCTACGAGCAGTACTTC.

This clone was counted once. The gene calls are TRBV6-1 and TRBJ2-3; D may match TRBD1 or TRBD2 (5 bases each). The CDR3 is 12 amino acids. V shed 11 bases and J shed 7 bases, with 16 bases lying between them. Germline V gene sequence: CDR1 MNHNS, CDR2 SASEGT. CDR3 residues: CAAWGFSNTQYF. DNA of the CDR3: TGTGCCGCCTGGGGGTTTTCGAATACGCAGTATTTT.

This sequence joins TRBV19 and TRBJ2-7; D may match TRBD1 or TRBD2 (5 bases each). The ends were cut back, 1 base at V and 2 bases at J, with 9 bases in the middle. The CDR3 length is 14 residues. Germline V lookup: CDR1 LNHDA, CDR2 SQIVND (reference sequence). CDR3 nucleotides: TGTGCCAGTAGTATAGTTGGGGGACCCTACGAGCAGTACTTC. It translates to CASSIVGGPYEQYF. Supplemented by reference TRBV19 and TRBJ2-7, the full variable domain reads DGGITQSPKYLFRKEGQNVTLSCEQNLNHDAMYWYRQDPGQGLRLIYYSQIVNDFQKGDIAEGYSVSREKKESFPLTVTSAQKNPTAFYLCASSIVGGPYEQYFGPGTRLTVT.

The V gene is TRBV6-6, the J gene TRBJ2-7, with TRBD1 identical over 7 bases. V lost 5 bases and J lost 5; bases outside the gene matches: 3. In germline, CDR1 is MNHNY, CDR2 SVGAGI (reference sequence). The CDR3 is made up of 12 amino acids. CDR3 residues: CASSETGNEQYF. The CDR3 DNA reads TGTGCCAGCAGTGAGACAGGGAACGAGCAGTACTTC.

V and J are TRBV5-1 and TRBJ1-6; D might be TRBD1 (5 bases). Trimming removed 4 bases from V and 10 bases from J, with 18 bases in between. The CDR3 loop spans 15 amino acids. Germline-derived CDR1 and CDR2 are SGHRS and YFSETQ. The CDR3 sequence: CASSIGALSGSPLHF. For the CDR3, the DNA is TGCGCCAGCAGCATCGGGGCCCTCAGCGGGTCACCCCTCCACTTT.

The chain couples TRBV4-1 to TRBJ2-7, with D hard to call. Trimming cost V 0 bases and J 6 bases, with 15 bases left between them. CDR1 and CDR2 from the germline V gene are MGHRA and YSYEKL. CDR3 length: 15 amino acids. The CDR3 DNA follows: TGCGCCAGCAGCCAAGACGTCGTGGGTGGGCGCGAGCAGTACTTC. It yields the protein CASSQDVVGGREQYF.

The chain recombines TRBV7-9 with TRBJ2-5, with D unresolved. The CDR3 consists of 11 residues. CDR1 is SEHNR, CDR2 FQNEAQ, per germline (reference sequence). V was cut by 5 bases and J by 13 bases, with 14 bases left in between. As DNA, the CDR3 is TGTGCCAGCAGCCTGACCCGATCATGGTACTTC. Translation gives CASSLTRSWYF. Supplemented by reference TRBV7-9 and TRBJ2-5, the full variable domain reads DTGVSQNPRHKITKRGQNVTFRCDPISEHNRLYWYRQTLGQGPEFLTYFQNEAQLEKSRLLSDRFSAERPKGSFSTLEIQRTEQGDSAMYLCASSLTRSWYFGPGTRLLVL.

The rearrangement joins TRBV19 to TRBJ1-6; D is uncertain. CDR1 is LNHDA and CDR2 is SQIVND in the germline V gene (reference sequence). Trimming shortened V by 3 bases and J by 10 bases, and 13 bases separated the two germline ends. The CDR3 is 14 amino acids. In DNA, the CDR3 is TGTGCCAGTAGTATGAGCCAATCACCGTCACCCCTCCACTTT. Residues: CASSMSQSPSPLHF.

The gene calls are TRBV18 and TRBJ1-1; D ambiguous. Per germline, CDR1 KGHSH and CDR2 LQKENI. The CDR3 spans 12 residues. V lost 1 base and J 7 bases, leaving 7 bases between the germline ends. CDR3 coding DNA: TGTGCCAGCTCACCACGGGGTAGTGAAGCTTTCTTT. Residues: CASSPRGSEAFF.

The chain is built from TRBV18 and TRBJ1-6; D gene ambiguous. V lost 6 bases to trimming and J lost 9 bases, with 15 bases between them. Germline CDR1 KGHSH, CDR2 LQKENI. The CDR3 loop spans 14 amino acids. CDR3 nucleotide sequence: TGTGCCAGCTCGCCGGGAGCGGGCCTTTCACCCCTCCACTTT. Its translation is CASSPGAGLSPLHF.

The chain has TRBV30 and TRBJ1-2, with D hard to call. CDR1 is GTSNPN, CDR2 SVGIG, per germline (reference sequence). This CDR3 spans 15 amino acids. The V gene lost 2 bases and the J gene lost 4 bases, with 17 bases spanning the gap. Here the CDR3 DNA reads TGTGCCTGGAGTCCTCCCGGCAGCGAGGGCTATGGCTACACCTTC. Residues: CAWSPPGSEGYGYTF.

The genes are TRBV30 and TRBJ2-2, with unresolved D. V lost 2 bases and J lost 1, with 17 bases in between. The CDR3 is 17 amino acids. Per the germline V gene, CDR1 is GTSNPN and CDR2 is SVGIG (reference sequence). This CDR3 is CAWSRTGGMENTGELFF. CDR3 DNA sequence: TGTGCCTGGAGTCGCACCGGCGGCATGGAGAACACCGGGGAGCTGTTTTTT. The whole variable domain, filled in from reference TRBV30 and TRBJ2-2, reads SQTIHQWPATLVQPVGSPLSLECTVEGTSNPNLYWYRQAAGRGLQLLFYSVGIGQISSEVPQNLSASRPQDRQFILSSKKLLLSDSGFYLCAWSRTGGMENTGELFFGEGSRLTVL.

By frequency in the sample, this clone is medium-sized (0.01 to 0.1%). The V gene is TRBV29-1, the J gene TRBJ2-5; D gene uncertain. The CDR3 has 10 amino acids. The germline V and J ends were trimmed by 7 bases and 2 bases, with 5 bases remaining between them. The V gene's germline CDR1 is SQVTM and CDR2 ANQGSEA. The CDR3 DNA is TGCAGCGCGGTACAAGAGACCCAGTACTTC. Amino acid sequence: CSAVQETQYF.

This clone was counted only a few times. Here the CDR3 reads CASSDPNTGELFF. CDR3 DNA sequence: TGCGCCAGCAGTGACCCGAACACCGGGGAGCTGTTTTTT. The V and J genes are TRBV10-1 and TRBJ2-2; D remains unclear. In germline, CDR1 is WNHNN, CDR2 SYGVQD (reference sequence). Trimming cost V 3 bases and J 0 bases, with 2 bases left between them. The CDR3 sequence is 13 residues long.

This clone was counted a single time. The J gene is TRBJ2-7, the V gene TRBV29-1; 7 nucleotides line up with TRBD1. Trimming removed 5 bases from V and 6 bases from J; junction bases left unmatched: 13. The germline CDR1 and CDR2 sequences are SQVTM and ANQGSEA. The CDR3 loop spans 14 amino acids. The CDR3 protein is CSVSRGQVFGEQYF. CDR3 in DNA: TGCAGCGTTTCCCGCGGACAGGTTTTCGGCGAGCAGTACTTC.

The CDR3 loop reads CASSPRGGTEAFF. For the CDR3, the DNA is TGTGCCAGCAGCCCCCGTGGGGGCACTGAAGCTTTCTTT. The chain has TRBV9 and TRBJ1-1, with D possibly TRBD1 on 5 matching bases. Looked up from germline, CDR1 is SGDLS and CDR2 is YYNGEE. There are 13 residues in the CDR3. V lost 4 bases and J lost 4, with 11 bases in between. The entire variable domain, with the rest obtained from reference TRBV9 and TRBJ1-1, is as follows: DSGVTQTPKHLITATGQRVTLRCSPRSGDLSVYWYQQSLDQGLQFLIQYYNGEERAKGNILERFSAQQFPDLHSELNLSSLELGDSALYFCASSPRGGTEAFFGQGTRLTVV.

The gene calls are TRBV2 and TRBJ2-3; D remains unclear. Germline lookup yields CDR1 SNHLY and CDR2 FYNNEI. The CDR3 length is 12 residues. The V and J ends lost 5 bases and 2 bases respectively, with 5 bases between them. The CDR3 protein is CASSRDTDTQYF. CDR3 nucleotide sequence: TGTGCCAGCAGTCGCGACACAGATACGCAGTATTTT.